This T cell receptor beta chain was observed in a study of T cells in Graves' hyperthyroidism and ophthalmopathy. A patient was excluded if there was uncontrolled infection, other autoimmune disease, pregnancy or lactation. Based on clinical symptoms, serum thyroxine and TRAb, thyroid ultrasound and orbital computed tomography, diagnoses were reached. The CDR3 has 15 amino acids. J gave up 2 bases and V 1 base, and 2 bases lay outside the gene matches. The germline gives CDR1 MGHRA, CDR2 YSYEKL. Amplified TCR beta CDR3 regions came from RNA transcripts. A set of HTBI primers served as the primers for a first-round RT-PCR of the TCR CDR3. A single record per CDR3 protein comes from TCRdb applying MiXCR to the multiplex PCR reads. There are some 770,000 distinct CDR3 sequences in the sample; 15% to 20% occur only once, and approximately 8.4% lies in the top ten.

The sequencing sample was made of blood. This chain links TRBV4-1 with TRBJ2-7, with TRBD1 matching over 10 bases. The TCR originated in a man between 18 and 35 years old with Graves' hyperthyroidism. CDR3 sequence (DNA): TGCGCCAGCAGCCAAGTGGGACAGGGGACCTACGAGCAGTACTTC. Translating gives CASSQVGQGTYEQYF.